This TCR beta chain was identified during a study of blood T cell repertoires in COVID-19. CDR3 length: 13 residues. The J segment lost 5 bases and the V segment lost 4 bases, leaving 2 bases of the junction unmatched. Looked up from germline, CDR1 is SQVTM and CDR2 is ANQGSEA. Sequenced by immunoSEQ multiplex PCR; TCRdb stores in-frame clones only, minus some. Among 200,000 to 300,000 clones listed, 83% were seen once. The rearrangement uses TRBV29-1 and TRBJ2-1; 10 nucleotides line up with TRBD2. The clonotype was recovered from a human donor in a cohort sampled during active COVID-19. Sequenced material: peripheral blood. The CDR3 region has the DNA TGCAGCGTTGGTAGCGGGAGGAACAATGAGCAGTTCTTC. Translating it yields CSVGSGRNNEQFF.